This is a list of T cell receptor beta chains from one sample in a study of blood T cell repertoires in COVID-19. Assay used: immunoSEQ multiplex PCR; TCRdb lists only in-frame clones, some missing. Of some 380,000 clones in the sample, over 75% were seen once. Sequencing input: PBMCs or T cells enriched from blood (not recorded which). The source is a man aged 30 to 45 who had recovered from COVID-19. Each CDR3 is given with its conserved first and last residue. D genes are given only for firm matches. Expanded clones are given a class, and other clones once, few, many or no size at all.

abundance | d_gene | j_gene | v_gene | CDR3nt | CDR3aa
few | TRBD2 | TRBJ2-7 | TRBV5-4 | TGTGCCAGCAGCTTGGGACTAGCGGGGGCTACCTCCTACGAGCAGTACTTC | CASSLGLAGATSYEQYF
- | - | TRBJ1-1 | TRBV6-2/TRBV6-3 | TGTGCCAGCAGTCTGACAGTTAACACTGAAGCTTTCTTT | CASSLTVNTEAFF
- | - | TRBJ1-1 | TRBV7-9 | TGTGCCTGCGGGTCAGGGGCGGGTACTGAAGCTTTCTTT | CACGSGAGTEAFF
few | TRBD1 | TRBJ1-1 | TRBV14 | TGTGCCAGCAGCCTTCACCCGGGACAGGGTAGGGAGACTGAAGCTTTCTTT | CASSLHPGQGRETEAFF
- | TRBD1 | TRBJ1-6 | TRBV6-1 | TGTGCCAGCAGTGAAAGGGAGGGGACAGGGCTAAATTCACCCCTCCACTTT | CASSEREGTGLNSPLHF
- | - | TRBJ1-5 | TRBV19 | TGTGCCAGTAGTATAGAACAGGCCGCTTCTAGCAATCAGCCCCAGCATTTT | CASSIEQAASSNQPQHF
once | - | TRBJ1-5 | TRBV4-1 | TGCGCCAGCAGCCAAACCGGGGGGAGTGGGTTTAGCAATCAGCCCCAGCATTTT | CASSQTGGSGFSNQPQHF
- | - | TRBJ1-2 | TRBV3-1/TRBV3-2 | TGTGCCAGCAGCCAAGGACAGCTTAACTATGGCTACACCTTC | CASSQGQLNYGYTF
- | - | TRBJ2-3 | TRBV21-1 | TGTGCCAGCAGCAAGGAGGATACGCAGTATTTT | CASSKEDTQYF
- | - | TRBJ2-3 | TRBV10-3 | TGTGCCATCAGTGAGGTTGCGACAAATTTGGCAGATACGCAGTATTTT | CAISEVATNLADTQYF
- | - | TRBJ1-1 | TRBV7-2 | TGTGCCAGCAGCTTAGTTCCCAGAAACACTGAAGCTTTCTTT | CASSLVPRNTEAFF
- | - | TRBJ1-2 | TRBV6-5 | TGTGCCAGCAGGGCCCTAGGGGATGGCTACACCTTC | CASRALGDGYTF
- | - | TRBJ1-5 | TRBV29-1 | TGCAGCGTTGCGACGACAGGACGCAATCAGCCCCAGCATTTT | CSVATTGRNQPQHF
few | TRBD1 | TRBJ1-2 | TRBV5-6 | TGTGCCAGCAGCCCGGACAGGGGCTATGGCTACACCTTC | CASSPDRGYGYTF
- | TRBD2 | TRBJ2-1 | TRBV3-1/TRBV3-2 | TGTGCCAGCAGCCCTAGCGGGGGGGGGTACAATGAGCAGTTCTTC | CASSPSGGGYNEQFF
- | TRBD1 | TRBJ1-1 | TRBV10-3 | TGTGCCACCCGTTGGACAGGCGAGAACACTGAAGCTTTCTTT | CATRWTGENTEAFF
once | TRBD1 | TRBJ1-1 | TRBV7-9 | TGTGCCAGCAGCTTAGTTCCACAGGGGCCTGGGGCTGAAGCTTTCTTT | CASSLVPQGPGAEAFF
- | - | TRBJ2-1 | TRBV27 | TGTGCCAGCAGTTTATCCCAAGGACACTACAATGAGCAGTTCTTC | CASSLSQGHYNEQFF
- | TRBD1 | TRBJ1-5 | TRBV19 | TGTGCCAGTAGTATAGGGCGGTCACAGGGGCTCGGGAATCAGCCCCAGCATTTT | CASSIGRSQGLGNQPQHF
- | - | TRBJ2-3 | TRBV21-1 | TGTGCCAGCAGCAAAGACGGGACTAGCGGGGCCGCAGATACGCAGTATTTT | CASSKDGTSGAADTQYF
- | - | TRBJ1-5 | TRBV7-8 | TGTGCCAGCAGCCACGAAGCGGGGACAAGCAATCAGCCCCAGCATTTT | CASSHEAGTSNQPQHF
- | - | TRBJ2-5 | TRBV10-3 | TGTGCCGCCAGAGACAGGCCCGAAGAGACCCAGTACTTC | CAARDRPEETQYF
once | - | TRBJ1-2 | TRBV6-1 | TGTGCCAGCAGTGAAGAAGTTCACAGGGAGTTTGACTACACCTTC | CASSEEVHREFDYTF
- | - | TRBJ1-5 | TRBV14 | TGTGCCAGCAGCCCCGGACAGAGCAATCAGCCCCAGCATTTT | CASSPGQSNQPQHF
- | TRBD1 | TRBJ1-2 | TRBV29-1 | TGCATCCCCTATGGACAGGGGGGTCTCGGCTATGGCTACACCTTC | CIPYGQGGLGYGYTF
few | - | TRBJ1-5 | TRBV19 | TGTGCCAGTACCCTCGGGGGGAGGGAACAGCCCCAGCATTTT | CASTLGGREQPQHF
once | - | TRBJ2-5 | TRBV3-1/TRBV3-2 | TGTGCCAGCAGCCCCCAGACCGGCGGCCAAGAGACCCAGTACTTC | CASSPQTGGQETQYF
- | - | TRBJ1-1 | TRBV27 | TGTGCCAGCAGTTACCGGGAGAACACTGAAGCTTTCTTT | CASSYRENTEAFF
- | - | TRBJ2-7 | TRBV29-1 | TGCAGCGCCCGAACCAGGGACACCCCTGGAAGTGAGCAGTACTTC | CSARTRDTPGSEQYF
- | - | TRBJ2-5 | TRBV6-5 | TGTGCCAGCAGTAACGGACAGTCGGAGACCCAGTACTTC | CASSNGQSETQYF
- | - | TRBJ1-1 | TRBV18 | TGTGCCAGCTCACCAGCTACAGGTATCTACACTGAAGCTTTCTTT | CASSPATGIYTEAFF
once | - | TRBJ1-1 | TRBV18 | TGTGCCAGCTCATTACTCCGAGGGGGCACTGAAGCTTTCTTT | CASSLLRGGTEAFF
- | - | TRBJ2-7 | TRBV7-2 | TGTGCCAGCAGCTTCTACAGCCTTGGCTCCTACGAGCAGTACTTC | CASSFYSLGSYEQYF
- | TRBD2 | TRBJ2-1 | TRBV10-2 | TGCGCCAGCAGCGTCATAGGACTAGCGGGGGATGAGCAGTTCTTC | CASSVIGLAGDEQFF
- | - | TRBJ1-2 | TRBV12-3/TRBV12-4 | TGTGCCAGCACCCTCCAGACAGGCCAGGGCTACACCTTC | CASTLQTGQGYTF
- | - | TRBJ2-1 | TRBV7-9 | TGTGCCAGCAACCCTGAAACGAGCTCCTACAATGAGCAGTTCTTC | CASNPETSSYNEQFF
- | - | TRBJ1-5 | TRBV30 | TGTGCCTGGAATCTGGGGGCAGGACCCCAGCATTTT | CAWNLGAGPQHF
- | - | TRBJ1-1 | TRBV6-5 | TGTGCCAGCAGTTACTATCGGTTCGAGAACACTGAAGCTTTCTTT | CASSYYRFENTEAFF
- | - | TRBJ1-2 | TRBV6-5 | TGTGCCAGCTGCCTCCTCGTCGGGGAAAGGAGTGGCTACACCTTC | CASCLLVGERSGYTF
- | - | TRBJ2-3 | TRBV20-1 | TGCAGTGCTGGAGGAAGAGTAGCGCAGTATTTT | CSAGGRVAQYF
once | TRBD1 | TRBJ2-5 | TRBV5-1 | TGCGCCAGCAGCTTGGAGGCAGGGGGCCAAGAGACCCAGTACTTC | CASSLEAGGQETQYF
few | TRBD2 | TRBJ2-5 | TRBV24-1 | TGTGCCACCAGTGAACTAGCGGGGGCCCAGTACTTC | CATSELAGAQYF
few | - | TRBJ1-1 | TRBV27 | TGTGCCAGCAGTTCGTCGGGCAGGGTGAACACTGAAGCTTTCTTT | CASSSSGRVNTEAFF
- | - | TRBJ1-5 | TRBV15 | TGTGCCACCAGCAGAGAGGGACATGGTCAGCCCCAGCATTTT | CATSREGHGQPQHF